The clone carrying this T cell receptor (beta chain) turned up a few times. Per the original data handling: Nucleated cell counts were estimated from reference gene primer amplification. This table comes from immunoSEQ multiplex PCR, and its TCRdb copy is limited to in-frame clones, with some not included. D and trimming were read from the DNA, whereas the V and J calls and clone size are those reported in that table. The sample records 250,000 to 350,000 clones, approximately 86% being singletons. This sample was included in a study of blood T cell repertoires in COVID-19. Overall study: COVID-19 samples from acute and convalescent phases originated in the United States, Italy and Spain. Sample material is recorded as cDNA or gDNA derived from T cells, B-cell-depleted T cells, or PBMCs.

Seattle's cohort entered during active infection and was followed longitudinally. The length of the CDR3 is 13 residues. Trimming removed 4 bases from V and 5 bases from J; junction bases left unmatched: 3. The germline V gene has CDR1 WSHSY and CDR2 SAAADI. Sample: peripheral blood. The chain couples TRBV10-2 to TRBJ2-5, with 8 bases that match TRBD2. This clonotype was sampled from a human donor with COVID-19, enrolled during active disease. The donor label of this sample is uncertain. The CDR3 sequence: CASSGAGVETQYF. CDR3 nucleotides: TGCGCCAGCAGTGGAGCGGGGGTGGAGACCCAGTACTTC.